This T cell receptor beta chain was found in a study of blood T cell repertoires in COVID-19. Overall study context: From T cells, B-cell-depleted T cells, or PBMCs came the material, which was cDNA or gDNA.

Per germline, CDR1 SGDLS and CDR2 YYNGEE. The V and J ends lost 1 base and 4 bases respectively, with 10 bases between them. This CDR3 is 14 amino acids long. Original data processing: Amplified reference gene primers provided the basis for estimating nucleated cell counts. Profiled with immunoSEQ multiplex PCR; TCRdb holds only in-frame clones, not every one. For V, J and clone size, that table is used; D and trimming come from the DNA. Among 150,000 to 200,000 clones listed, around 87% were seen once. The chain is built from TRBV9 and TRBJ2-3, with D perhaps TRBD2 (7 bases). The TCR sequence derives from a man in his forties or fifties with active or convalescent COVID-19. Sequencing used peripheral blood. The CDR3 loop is CASSVRGAPDTQYF. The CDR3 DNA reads TGTGCCAGCAGCGTACGGGGGGCCCCAGATACGCAGTATTTT.